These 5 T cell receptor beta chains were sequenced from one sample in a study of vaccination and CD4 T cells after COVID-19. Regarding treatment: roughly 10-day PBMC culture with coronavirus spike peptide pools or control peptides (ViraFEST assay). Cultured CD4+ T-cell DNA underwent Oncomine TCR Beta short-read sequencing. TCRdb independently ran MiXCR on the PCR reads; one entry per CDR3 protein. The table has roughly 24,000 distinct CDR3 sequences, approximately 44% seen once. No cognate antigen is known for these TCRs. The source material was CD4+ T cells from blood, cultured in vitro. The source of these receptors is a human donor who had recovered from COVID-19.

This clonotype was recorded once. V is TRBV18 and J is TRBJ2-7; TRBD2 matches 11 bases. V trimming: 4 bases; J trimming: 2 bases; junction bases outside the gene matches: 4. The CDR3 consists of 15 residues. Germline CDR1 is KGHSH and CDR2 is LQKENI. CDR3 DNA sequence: TGTGCCAGCTCACTGGGACTAGCGGAAACCTACGAGCAGTACTTC. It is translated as CASSLGLAETYEQYF.

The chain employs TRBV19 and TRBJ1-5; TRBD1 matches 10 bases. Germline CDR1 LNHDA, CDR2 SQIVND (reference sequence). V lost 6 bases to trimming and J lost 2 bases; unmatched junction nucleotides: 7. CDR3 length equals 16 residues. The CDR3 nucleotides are TGTGCCAGTAGCAGACAGGGGGCCGTTGGCAATCAGCCCCAGCATTTT. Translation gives CASSRQGAVGNQPQHF. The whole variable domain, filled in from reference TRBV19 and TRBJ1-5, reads DGGITQSPKYLFRKEGQNVTLSCEQNLNHDAMYWYRQDPGQGLRLIYYSQIVNDFQKGDIAEGYSVSREKKESFPLTVTSAQKNPTAFYLCASSRQGAVGNQPQHFGDGTRLSIL.

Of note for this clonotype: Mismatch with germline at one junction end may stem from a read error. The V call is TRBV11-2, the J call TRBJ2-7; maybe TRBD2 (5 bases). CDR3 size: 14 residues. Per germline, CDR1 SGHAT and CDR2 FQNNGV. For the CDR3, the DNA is TGTGCCAGCAGCTTATCGCTAGCTTCTTCCGAGCAGTGCTTC. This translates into CASSLSLASSEQCF.

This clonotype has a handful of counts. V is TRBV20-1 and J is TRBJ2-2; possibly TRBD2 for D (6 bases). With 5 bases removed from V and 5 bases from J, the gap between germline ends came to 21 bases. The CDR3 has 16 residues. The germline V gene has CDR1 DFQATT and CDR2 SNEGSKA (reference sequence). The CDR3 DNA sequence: TGCAGTGCTTATTCGGGACTCCAACTGAGGACCGGGGAGCTGTTTTTT. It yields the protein CSAYSGLQLRTGELFF.

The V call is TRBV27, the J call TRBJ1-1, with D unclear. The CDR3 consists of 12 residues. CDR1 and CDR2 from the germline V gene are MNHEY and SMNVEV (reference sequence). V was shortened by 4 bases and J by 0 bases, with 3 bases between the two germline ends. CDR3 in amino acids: CASSSMNTEAFF. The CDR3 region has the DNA TGTGCCAGCAGTTCGATGAACACTGAAGCTTTCTTT.